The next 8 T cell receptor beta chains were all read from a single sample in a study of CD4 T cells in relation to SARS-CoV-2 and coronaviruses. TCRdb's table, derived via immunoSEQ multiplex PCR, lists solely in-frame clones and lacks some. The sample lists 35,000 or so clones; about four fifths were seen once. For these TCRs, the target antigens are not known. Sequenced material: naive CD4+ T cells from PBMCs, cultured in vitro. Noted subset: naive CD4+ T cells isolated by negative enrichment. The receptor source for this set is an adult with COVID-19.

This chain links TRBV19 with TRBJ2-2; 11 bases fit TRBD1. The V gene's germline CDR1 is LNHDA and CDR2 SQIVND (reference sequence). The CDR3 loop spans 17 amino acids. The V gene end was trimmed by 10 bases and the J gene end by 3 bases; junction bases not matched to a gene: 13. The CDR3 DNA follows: TGTGCCACCTCGGACAGGGGGCGCCCCGCGGACACCGGGGAGCTGTTTTTT. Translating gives CATSDRGRPADTGELFF. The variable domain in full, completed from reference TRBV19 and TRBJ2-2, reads DGGITQSPKYLFRKEGQNVTLSCEQNLNHDAMYWYRQDPGQGLRLIYYSQIVNDFQKGDIAEGYSVSREKKESFPLTVTSAQKNPTAFYLCATSDRGRPADTGELFFGEGSRLTVL.

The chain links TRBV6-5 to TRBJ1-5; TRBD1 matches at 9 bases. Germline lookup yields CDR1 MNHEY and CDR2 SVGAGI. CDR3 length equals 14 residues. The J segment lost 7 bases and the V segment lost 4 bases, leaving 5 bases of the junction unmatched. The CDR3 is CASSFRTGEQPQHF. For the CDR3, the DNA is TGTGCCAGCAGTTTCCGGACAGGGGAACAGCCCCAGCATTTT.

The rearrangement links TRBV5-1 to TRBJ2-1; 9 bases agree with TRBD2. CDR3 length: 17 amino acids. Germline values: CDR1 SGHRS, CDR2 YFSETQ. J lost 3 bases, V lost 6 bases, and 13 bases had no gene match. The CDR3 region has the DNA TGCGCCAGCAACTCACAGGCGGCTAGCGGGAACTACAATGAGCAGTTCTTC. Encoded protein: CASNSQAASGNYNEQFF.

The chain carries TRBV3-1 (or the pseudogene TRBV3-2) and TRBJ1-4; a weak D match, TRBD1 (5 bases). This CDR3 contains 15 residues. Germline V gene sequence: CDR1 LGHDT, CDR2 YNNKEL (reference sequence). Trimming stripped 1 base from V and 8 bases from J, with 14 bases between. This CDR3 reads CASSQGVRGGEKLFF. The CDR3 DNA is TGTGCCAGCAGCCAAGGTGTTAGGGGTGGGGAAAAACTGTTTTTT.

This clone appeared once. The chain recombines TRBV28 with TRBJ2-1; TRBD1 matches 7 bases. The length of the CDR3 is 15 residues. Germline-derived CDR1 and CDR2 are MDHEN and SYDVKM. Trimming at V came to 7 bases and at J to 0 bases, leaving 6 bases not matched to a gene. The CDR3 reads CASITPGGSYNEQFF. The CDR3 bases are TGTGCCAGCATCACCCCAGGGGGCTCCTACAATGAGCAGTTCTTC.

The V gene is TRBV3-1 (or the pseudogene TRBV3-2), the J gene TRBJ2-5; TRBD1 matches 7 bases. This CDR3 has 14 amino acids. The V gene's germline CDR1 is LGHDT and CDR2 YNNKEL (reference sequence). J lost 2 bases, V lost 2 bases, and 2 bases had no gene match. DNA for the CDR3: TGTGCCAGCAGCCAATTCAGGGGGCAAGAGACCCAGTACTTC. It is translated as CASSQFRGQETQYF.

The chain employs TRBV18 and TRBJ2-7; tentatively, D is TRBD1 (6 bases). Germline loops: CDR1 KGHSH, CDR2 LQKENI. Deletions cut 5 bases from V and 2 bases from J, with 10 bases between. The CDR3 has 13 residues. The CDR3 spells CASSSGTTYEQYF. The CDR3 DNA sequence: TGTGCCAGCTCATCCGGGACAACCTACGAGCAGTACTTC.

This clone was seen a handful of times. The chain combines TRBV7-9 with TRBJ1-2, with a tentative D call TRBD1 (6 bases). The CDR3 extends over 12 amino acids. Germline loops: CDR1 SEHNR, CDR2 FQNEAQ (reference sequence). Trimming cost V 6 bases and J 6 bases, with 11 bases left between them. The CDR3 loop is CASSSQGNGYTF. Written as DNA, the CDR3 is TGTGCCAGCAGTTCACAGGGTAATGGCTACACCTTC.